A single sample gave rise to the 20 T cell receptor beta chains below, sequenced in a study of tissue T cells after allogeneic stem cell transplantation. Sequencing was performed with immunoSEQ multiplex PCR; in TCRdb, only in-frame clones are kept and a portion is missing. The sample records roughly 25,000 clones, about 90% being singletons. This sample comprised blood, obtained before transplantation. Source of these receptors: a male donor at least 60 years old who later had graft-versus-host disease after an allogeneic stem cell transplant.

This chain links TRBV10-1 with TRBJ1-4, with no clear D. Trimming took off 5 bases at V and 3 bases at J, with 10 bases between the two ends. Germline values: CDR1 WNHNN, CDR2 SYGVQD (reference sequence). This CDR3 has 14 residues. CDR3 residues: CASSLGAANEKLFF. The CDR3, as DNA: TGCGCCAGCAGTCTCGGAGCCGCTAATGAAAAACTGTTTTTT.

V gene TRBV5-1 combines with J gene TRBJ1-2; possibly TRBD1 for D (6 bases). The CDR3 has 14 amino acids. The germline CDR1 and CDR2 sequences are SGHRS and YFSETQ. The V end was cut by 4 bases, the J end by 8 bases, with 18 bases between. CDR3 amino acids: CASSPTTGVVGYTF. The CDR3 DNA is TGCGCCAGCAGCCCCACGACAGGTGTTGTAGGCTACACCTTC.

This clone was counted once. The V gene is TRBV5-1, the J gene TRBJ1-1, with unresolved D. V was trimmed by 0 bases and J by 4 bases, leaving 7 bases between them. Germline CDR1 SGHRS, CDR2 YFSETQ. The CDR3 consists of 13 residues. The DNA for the CDR3 is TGCGCCAGCAGCTTGGTAGGTCCCACTGAAGCTTTCTTT. Amino acids: CASSLVGPTEAFF.

V and J are TRBV9 and TRBJ2-7; the match to TRBD1 covers 11 bases. Trimming at V came to 3 bases and at J to 6 bases, leaving 11 bases not matched to a gene. The CDR3 sequence is 16 residues long. CDR1 SGDLS and CDR2 YYNGEE come from the germline V gene. The CDR3 loop reads CASSARTGGAPTEQYF. The CDR3 DNA sequence: TGTGCCAGCAGCGCCCGGACAGGGGGCGCGCCGACCGAGCAGTACTTC.

This rearrangement joins TRBV29-1 to TRBJ2-2; the D gene could be TRBD1 or TRBD2 (5 bases each). The CDR3 extends over 14 amino acids. Trimming cost V 4 bases and J 0 bases, with 9 bases left between them. Germline assignment: CDR1 SQVTM and CDR2 ANQGSEA. The DNA for the CDR3 is TGCAGCGTTGCAGGGACGGCGAACACCGGGGAGCTGTTTTTT. It translates to CSVAGTANTGELFF.

The chain recombines TRBV28 with TRBJ1-2; TRBD1 matches 8 bases. Germline trimming cut 4 bases from V and 2 bases from J; bases unmatched to any gene: 6. CDR3 length equals 15 residues. Germline V gene sequence: CDR1 MDHEN, CDR2 SYDVKM. CDR3 coding DNA: TGTGCCAGCAGTTATGGACAGGGAGGAAACTATGGCTACACCTTC. It translates to CASSYGQGGNYGYTF.

The chain has TRBV3-1 (or the pseudogene TRBV3-2) and TRBJ1-2; D call uncertain. The CDR3 length is 15 residues. Germline values: CDR1 LGHDT, CDR2 YNNKEL (reference sequence). V was clipped by 1 base and J by 6 bases, with 15 bases between them. Here the CDR3 DNA reads TGTGCCAGCAGCCAAGTACCAGCCTTTAGCGATGGCTACACCTTC. It codes for CASSQVPAFSDGYTF.

The chain recombines TRBV5-4 with TRBJ2-1, with TRBD1 matching over 8 bases. This CDR3 region has 15 residues. J lost 6 bases, V lost 4 bases, and 9 bases had no gene match. CDR1 is SGHNT and CDR2 is YYREEE in the germline V gene (reference sequence). The CDR3 coding sequence is TGTGCCAGCAGCCCGGGACAGGAGCACCTCAATGAGCAGTTCTTC. Translated: CASSPGQEHLNEQFF.

The chain combines TRBV25-1 with TRBJ2-3; 8 bases agree with TRBD2. The CDR3 runs to 14 residues. V was clipped by 3 bases and J by 6 bases; unmatched bases: 5. CDR1 and CDR2 from the germline V gene are MGHDK and SYGVNS. The chain's CDR3 is CASSEGLVTDTQYF. In DNA form, the CDR3 reads TGTGCCAGCAGTGAGGGACTAGTGACGGATACGCAGTATTTT.

This chain joins TRBV5-4 and TRBJ2-3, with TRBD2 matching 15 bases. The length of the CDR3 is 16 residues. J gave up 3 bases and V 3 bases, and 2 bases lay outside the gene matches. Germline V gene sequence: CDR1 SGHNT, CDR2 YYREEE (reference sequence). CDR3 protein: CASSSGLAGGTDTQYF. The DNA for the CDR3 is TGTGCCAGCAGCTCGGGACTAGCGGGGGGTACAGATACGCAGTATTTT.

V gene TRBV4-1 combines with J gene TRBJ2-5; TRBD1 agrees at 10 bases. This CDR3 has 14 amino acids. J gave up 6 bases and V 0 bases, and 1 base lay outside the gene matches. Germline CDR1 reads MGHRA; CDR2 reads YSYEKL. CDR3 amino acids: CASSQEGQGKTQYF. CDR3 nucleotides: TGCGCCAGCAGCCAAGAGGGACAGGGGAAGACCCAGTACTTC.

The genes are TRBV11-2 and TRBJ1-6; D remains ambiguous. V gave up 5 bases and J gave up 5 bases, with 4 bases separating them. CDR3 size: 12 residues. CDR1 is SGHAT and CDR2 is FQNNGV in the germline V gene. CDR3: CASSHNNSPLHF. The CDR3 region has the DNA TGTGCCAGCAGCCACAATAATTCACCCCTCCACTTT. The full variable domain, in which reference TRBV11-2 and TRBJ1-6 provide the parts outside the CDR3, is EAGVAQSPRYKIIEKRQSVAFWCNPISGHATLYWYQQILGQGPKLLIQFQNNGVVDDSQLPKDRFSAERLKGVDSTLKIQPAKLEDSAVYLCASSHNNSPLHFGNGTRLTVT.

The V call is TRBV6-6, the J call TRBJ2-3; TRBD2 matches 11 bases. CDR1 is MNHNY, CDR2 SVGAGI, per germline (reference sequence). The CDR3 spans 15 residues. V shed 4 bases and J 7 bases; nucleotides not matched to a gene: 7. In DNA, the CDR3 is TGTGCCAGCAGTTGGGAGGGGACTAGCGGCAATACGCAGTATTTT. Its translation is CASSWEGTSGNTQYF.

This sequence joins TRBV11-3 and TRBJ2-1, with TRBD2 matching 13 bases. V lost 5 bases to trimming and J lost 6 bases; unmatched junction nucleotides: 7. The CDR3 length is 16 residues. Germline V gives CDR1 SGHNT, CDR2 YENEEA. This chain's CDR3 is CASSLRTSGSGNEQFF. CDR3 coding DNA: TGTGCCAGCAGCCTCCGGACTAGCGGGAGCGGCAATGAGCAGTTCTTC.

V usage is TRBV3-1 (or the pseudogene TRBV3-2) and J usage is TRBJ2-6; D not resolved. The CDR3 spans 15 residues. The germline V gene encodes CDR1 LGHDT and CDR2 YNNKEL (reference sequence). Trimming took off 1 base at V and 1 base at J, with 5 bases between the two ends. The chain's CDR3 is CASSQVVSGANVLTF. The CDR3 nucleotides are TGTGCCAGCAGCCAAGTAGTGTCTGGGGCCAACGTCCTGACTTTC.

This clone was picked up one time. This sequence joins TRBV3-1 (or the pseudogene TRBV3-2) and TRBJ1-1; unclear D gene. This CDR3 region has 17 residues. V was trimmed by 6 bases and J by 3 bases, leaving 23 bases between them. Germline V gene lookup returns CDR1 LGHDT and CDR2 YNNKEL (reference sequence). CDR3 loop: CASSNPCRATFDTEAFF. The CDR3, as DNA: TGTGCCAGCAGTAACCCGTGCCGCGCAACTTTCGACACTGAAGCTTTCTTT.

The chain combines TRBV5-1 with TRBJ1-4, with 9 bases matching TRBD1. From germline, CDR1 is SGHRS and CDR2 YFSETQ. Trimming cost V 0 bases and J 11 bases; bases outside gene matches: 5. There are 14 residues in the CDR3. The CDR3 spells CASSLDTGGRKLFF. CDR3 coding DNA: TGCGCCAGCAGCTTGGACACAGGGGGCCGGAAACTGTTTTTT.

This clone turned up a few times. The V and J genes are TRBV5-5 and TRBJ1-5; D may be TRBD1 (6 bases). The V and J ends lost 3 bases and 0 bases respectively, with 13 bases between them. CDR1 SGHKS and CDR2 YYEKEE come from the germline V gene (reference sequence). This CDR3 spans 16 amino acids. The chain's CDR3 is CASSSQGQASNQPQHF. DNA of the CDR3: TGTGCCAGCAGCTCCCAGGGGCAGGCTAGCAATCAGCCCCAGCATTTT.

This rearrangement joins TRBV7-2 to TRBJ2-1; D is possibly TRBD1 (8 bases). This CDR3 is built from 17 residues. V gave up 5 bases and J gave up 1 base, with 18 bases separating them. Per the germline V gene, CDR1 is SGHTA and CDR2 is FQGNSA. In DNA form, the CDR3 reads TGTGCCAGCAGCCCCACGGGAGGACAGGGATCCTACAATGAGCAGTTCTTC. Amino acids: CASSPTGGQGSYNEQFF.

The chain is built from TRBV5-6 and TRBJ2-3; perhaps TRBD2 as D (6 bases). V lost 4 bases to trimming and J lost 6 bases, with 21 bases between them. The CDR3 spans 16 residues. Germline CDR1 and CDR2: SGHDT and YYEEEE. The chain's CDR3 is CASSRMGGADLDTQYF. CDR3 DNA sequence: TGTGCCAGCAGCCGTATGGGAGGAGCGGACCTGGATACGCAGTATTTT.